This T cell receptor beta chain was found in a study of T cell repertoires and HLA-DP antigens. Turning to the study itself: Pre-culture CD4+ samples used around 1,200 ng DNA versus around 230 ng for CD137+CD4+ sorts. Study-wide findings and caveats: Naive and memory CD4+ cells were analysed together, not apart.

Germline V gene lookup returns CDR1 SGDLS and CDR2 YYNGEE. The CDR3 covers 14 residues. V shed 3 bases, J shed 8 bases, and the junction held 6 bases outside the gene matches. To note about this clone: Its specificity is not known.

Untouched CD4+ T cells were bead-isolated at about 97.7% purity. Assay used: immunoSEQ multiplex PCR; TCRdb lists only in-frame clones, some missing. This table has 85,000 to 90,000 clones, around nine tenths appearing once. The sequencing input was CD4+ T cells from PBMCs. This chain links TRBV9 with TRBJ1-4; 8 nucleotides align to TRBD1. This clonotype was obtained from a man aged 45-65 years in good health and CMV-seronegative. The CDR3 loop reads CASSGRQGKEKLFF. The CDR3 nucleotides are TGTGCCAGCAGCGGCCGACAGGGGAAAGAAAAACTGTTTTTT.